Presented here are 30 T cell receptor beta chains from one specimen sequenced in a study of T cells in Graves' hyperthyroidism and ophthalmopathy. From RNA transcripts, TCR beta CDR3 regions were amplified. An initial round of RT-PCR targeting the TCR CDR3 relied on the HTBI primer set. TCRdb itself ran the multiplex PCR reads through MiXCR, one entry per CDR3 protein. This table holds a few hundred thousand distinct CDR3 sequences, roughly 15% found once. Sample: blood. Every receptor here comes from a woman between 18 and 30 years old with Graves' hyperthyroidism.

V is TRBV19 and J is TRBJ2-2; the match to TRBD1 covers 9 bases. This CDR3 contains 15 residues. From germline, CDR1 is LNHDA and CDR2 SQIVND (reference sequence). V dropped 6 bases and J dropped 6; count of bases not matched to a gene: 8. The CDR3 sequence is CASRPDRGLPGELFF. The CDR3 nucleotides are TGTGCCAGTAGGCCCGACAGGGGGTTGCCCGGGGAGCTGTTTTTT.

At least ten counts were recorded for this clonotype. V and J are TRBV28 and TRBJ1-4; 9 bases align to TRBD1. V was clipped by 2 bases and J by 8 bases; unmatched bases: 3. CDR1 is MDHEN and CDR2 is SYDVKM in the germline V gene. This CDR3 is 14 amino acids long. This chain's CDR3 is CASSLGGTGEKLFF. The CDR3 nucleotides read TGTGCCAGCAGTTTAGGGGGGACAGGGGAAAAACTGTTTTTT.

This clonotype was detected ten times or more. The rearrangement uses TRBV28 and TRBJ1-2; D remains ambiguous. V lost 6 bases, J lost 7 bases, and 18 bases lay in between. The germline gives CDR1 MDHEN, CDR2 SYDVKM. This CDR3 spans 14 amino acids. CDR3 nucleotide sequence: TGTGCCAGCAGGTCCCCCGGGGAGGCGGGTGGCTACACCTTC. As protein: CASRSPGEAGGYTF.

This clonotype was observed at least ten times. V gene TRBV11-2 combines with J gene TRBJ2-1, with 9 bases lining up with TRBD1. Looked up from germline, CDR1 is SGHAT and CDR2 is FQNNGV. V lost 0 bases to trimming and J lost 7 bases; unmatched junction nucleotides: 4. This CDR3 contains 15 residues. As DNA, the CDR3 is TGTGCCAGCAGCTTAGAGCCTGGACAGGGGAATGAGCAGTTCTTC. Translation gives CASSLEPGQGNEQFF.

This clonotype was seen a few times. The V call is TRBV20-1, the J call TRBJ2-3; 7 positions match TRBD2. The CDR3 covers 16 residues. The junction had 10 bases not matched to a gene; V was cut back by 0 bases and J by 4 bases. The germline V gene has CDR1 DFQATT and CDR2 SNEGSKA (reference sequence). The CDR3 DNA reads TGCAGTGCTAGAGATTCGGCTAGCGGAAGTGCAGATACGCAGTATTTT. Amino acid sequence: CSARDSASGSADTQYF.

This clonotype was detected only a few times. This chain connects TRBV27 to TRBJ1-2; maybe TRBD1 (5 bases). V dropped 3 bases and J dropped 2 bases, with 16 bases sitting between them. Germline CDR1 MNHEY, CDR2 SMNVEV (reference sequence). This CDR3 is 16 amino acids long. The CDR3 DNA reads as TGTGCCAGCAGTTTCCGATTCACAGGCCCCAACTATGGCTACACCTTC. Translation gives CASSFRFTGPNYGYTF.

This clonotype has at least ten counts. CDR3 in amino acids: CSARSGGSYGYTF. The CDR3 region has the DNA TGCAGTGCCCGCTCGGGGGGAAGCTATGGCTACACCTTC. This rearrangement joins TRBV20-1 to TRBJ1-2, with D perhaps matching TRBD1 (5 bases). The CDR3 is 13 amino acids. The ends were cut back, 6 bases at V and 4 bases at J, with 15 bases in the middle. Germline CDR1 and CDR2: DFQATT and SNEGSKA (reference sequence).

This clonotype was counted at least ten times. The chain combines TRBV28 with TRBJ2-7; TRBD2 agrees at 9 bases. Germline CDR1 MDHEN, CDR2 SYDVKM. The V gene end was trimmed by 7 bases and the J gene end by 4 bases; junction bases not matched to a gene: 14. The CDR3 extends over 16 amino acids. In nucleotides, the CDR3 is TGTGCCAGCACCACACCAACCGGGACTAGCTCATACGAGCAGTACTTC. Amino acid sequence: CASTTPTGTSSYEQYF.

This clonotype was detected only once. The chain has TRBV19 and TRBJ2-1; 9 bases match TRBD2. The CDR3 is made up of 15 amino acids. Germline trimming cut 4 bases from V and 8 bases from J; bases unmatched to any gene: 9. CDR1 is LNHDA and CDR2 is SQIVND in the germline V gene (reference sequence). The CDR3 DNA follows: TGTGCCAGTAGTAGAAATAGCGGGAGTGGCGATGAGCAGTTCTTC. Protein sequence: CASSRNSGSGDEQFF.

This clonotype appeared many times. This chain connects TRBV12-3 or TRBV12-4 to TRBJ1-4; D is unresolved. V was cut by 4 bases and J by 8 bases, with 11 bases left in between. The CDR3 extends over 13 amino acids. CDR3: CASSSDMGEKLFF. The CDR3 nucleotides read TGTGCCAGCAGTTCCGATATGGGAGAAAAACTGTTTTTT.

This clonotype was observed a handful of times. The CDR3 DNA reads as TGTGCCAGCAGCTTAAACGGGCACTTGAACACTGAAGCTTTCTTT. It encodes CASSLNGHLNTEAFF. This chain joins TRBV7-3 and TRBJ1-1; D is unresolved. This CDR3 spans 15 amino acids. Germline V gene lookup returns CDR1 SGHTA and CDR2 FQGTGA. V lost 1 base to trimming and J lost 0 bases, with 9 bases between them.

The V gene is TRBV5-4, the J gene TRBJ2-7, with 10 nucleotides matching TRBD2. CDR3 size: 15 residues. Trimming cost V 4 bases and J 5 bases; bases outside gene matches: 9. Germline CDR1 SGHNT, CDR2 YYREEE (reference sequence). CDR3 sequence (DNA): TGTGCCAGCAGCGTAAGCGGGAGGGTCGACCACGAGCAGTACTTC. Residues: CASSVSGRVDHEQYF.

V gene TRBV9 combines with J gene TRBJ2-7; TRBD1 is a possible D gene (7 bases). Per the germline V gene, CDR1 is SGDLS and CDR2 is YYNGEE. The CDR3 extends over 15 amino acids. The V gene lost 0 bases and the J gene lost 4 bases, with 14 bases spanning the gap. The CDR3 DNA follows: TGTGCCAGCAGCGTAGCGGCAGGGGGGTTTTACGAGCAGTACTTC. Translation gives CASSVAAGGFYEQYF. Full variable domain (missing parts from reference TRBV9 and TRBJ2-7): DSGVTQTPKHLITATGQRVTLRCSPRSGDLSVYWYQQSLDQGLQFLIQYYNGEERAKGNILERFSAQQFPDLHSELNLSSLELGDSALYFCASSVAAGGFYEQYFGPGTRLTVT.

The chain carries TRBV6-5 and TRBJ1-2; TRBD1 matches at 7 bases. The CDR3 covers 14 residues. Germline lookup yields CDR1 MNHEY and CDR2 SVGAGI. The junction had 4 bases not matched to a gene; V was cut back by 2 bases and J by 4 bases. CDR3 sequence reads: CASSYGTEIYGYTF. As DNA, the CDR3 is TGTGCCAGCAGTTACGGGACAGAAATCTATGGCTACACCTTC.

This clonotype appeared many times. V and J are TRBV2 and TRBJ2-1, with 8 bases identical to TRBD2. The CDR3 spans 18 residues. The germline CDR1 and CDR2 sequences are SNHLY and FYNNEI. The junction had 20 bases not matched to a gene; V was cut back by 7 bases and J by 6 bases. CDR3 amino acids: CASTKGLGLAPLGNEQFF. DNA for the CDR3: TGTGCCAGCACCAAAGGGTTAGGACTAGCACCACTGGGCAATGAGCAGTTCTTC.

The CDR3 DNA follows: TGTGCCAGTAGTATCATTTGGGGTAGTGAGCAGTTCTTC. Its protein product is CASSIIWGSEQFF. The rearrangement joins TRBV19 to TRBJ2-1, with no clear D. CDR1 is LNHDA, CDR2 SQIVND, per germline (reference sequence). The CDR3 length is 13 residues. Deletions cut 3 bases from V and 9 bases from J, with 12 bases between. Full variable domain (rest looked up from reference TRBV19 and TRBJ2-1): DGGITQSPKYLFRKEGQNVTLSCEQNLNHDAMYWYRQDPGQGLRLIYYSQIVNDFQKGDIAEGYSVSREKKESFPLTVTSAQKNPTAFYLCASSIIWGSEQFFGPGTRLTVL.

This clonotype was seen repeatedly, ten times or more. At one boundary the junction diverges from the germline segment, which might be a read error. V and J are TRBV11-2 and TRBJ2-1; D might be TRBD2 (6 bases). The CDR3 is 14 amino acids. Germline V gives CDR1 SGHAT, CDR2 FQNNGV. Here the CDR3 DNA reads TGTGACAGCAGCTTAGAAGACGCGGGGAATGAGCAGTTCTTC. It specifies CDSSLEDAGNEQFF.

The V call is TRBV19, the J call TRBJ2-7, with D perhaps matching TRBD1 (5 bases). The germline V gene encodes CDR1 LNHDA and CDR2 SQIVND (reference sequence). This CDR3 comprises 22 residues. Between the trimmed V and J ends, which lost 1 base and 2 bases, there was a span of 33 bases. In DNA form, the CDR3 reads TGTGCCAGTAGTATAGCCCCCTTAGGGTCACAGGCTGCTTTCCCGTTTCCCTACGAGCAGTACTTC. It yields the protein CASSIAPLGSQAAFPFPYEQYF.

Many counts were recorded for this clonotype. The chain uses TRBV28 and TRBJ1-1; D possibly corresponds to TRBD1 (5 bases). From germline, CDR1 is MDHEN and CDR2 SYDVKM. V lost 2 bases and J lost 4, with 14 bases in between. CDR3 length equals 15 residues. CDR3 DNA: TGTGCCAGCAGTTTACCTCAGGGACGGTCCACTGAAGCTTTCTTT. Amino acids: CASSLPQGRSTEAFF.

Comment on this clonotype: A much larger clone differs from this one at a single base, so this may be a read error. For the CDR3, the DNA is TGTGCCAGCAGCCGGACTGTCAGCTCCTACAATGAGCAGTTCTTC. The encoded protein is CASSRTVSSYNEQFF. The gene calls are TRBV7-9 and TRBJ2-1; possibly TRBD2 for D (5 bases). The V and J ends lost 5 bases and 0 bases respectively, with 11 bases between them. The germline V gene encodes CDR1 SEHNR and CDR2 FQNEAQ (reference sequence). This CDR3 region has 15 residues.

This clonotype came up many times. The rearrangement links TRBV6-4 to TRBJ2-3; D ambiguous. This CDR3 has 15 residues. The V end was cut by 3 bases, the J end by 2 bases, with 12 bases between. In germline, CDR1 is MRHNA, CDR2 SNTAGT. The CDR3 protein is CASSEGSAHTDTQYF. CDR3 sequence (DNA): TGTGCCAGCAGTGAAGGAAGCGCTCACACAGATACGCAGTATTTT.

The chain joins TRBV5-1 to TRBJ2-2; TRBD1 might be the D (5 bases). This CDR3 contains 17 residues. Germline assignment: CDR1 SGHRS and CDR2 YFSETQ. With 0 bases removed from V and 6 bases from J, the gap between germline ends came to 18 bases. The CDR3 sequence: CASSLALNTRVPGELFF. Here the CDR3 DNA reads TGCGCCAGCAGCTTGGCCCTGAATACCAGGGTTCCCGGGGAGCTGTTTTTT.

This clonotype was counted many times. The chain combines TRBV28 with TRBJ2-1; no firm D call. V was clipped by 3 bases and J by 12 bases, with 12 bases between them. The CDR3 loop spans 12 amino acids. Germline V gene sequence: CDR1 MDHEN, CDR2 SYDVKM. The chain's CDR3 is CASSFSKRRQFF. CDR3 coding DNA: TGTGCCAGCAGTTTTTCCAAAAGGCGGCAGTTCTTC.

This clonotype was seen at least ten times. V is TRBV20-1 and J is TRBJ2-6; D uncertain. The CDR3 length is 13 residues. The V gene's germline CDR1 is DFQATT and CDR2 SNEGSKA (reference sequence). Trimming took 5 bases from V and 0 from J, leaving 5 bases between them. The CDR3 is CSALHSGANVLTF. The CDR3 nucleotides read TGCAGTGCTCTTCACTCTGGGGCCAACGTCCTGACTTTC.

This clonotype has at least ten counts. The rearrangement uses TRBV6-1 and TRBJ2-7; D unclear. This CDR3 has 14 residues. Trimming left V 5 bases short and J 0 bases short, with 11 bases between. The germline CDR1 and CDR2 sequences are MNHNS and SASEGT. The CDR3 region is CASSRAESSYEQYF. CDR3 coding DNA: TGTGCCAGCAGTAGGGCGGAGAGCTCCTACGAGCAGTACTTC.

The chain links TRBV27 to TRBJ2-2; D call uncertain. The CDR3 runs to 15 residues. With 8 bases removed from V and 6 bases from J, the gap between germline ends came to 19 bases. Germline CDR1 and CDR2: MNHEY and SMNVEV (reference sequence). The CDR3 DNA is TGTGCCAGCCGGGCCGGGCAGGATGTCCCCGGGGAGCTGTTTTTT. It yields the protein CASRAGQDVPGELFF.

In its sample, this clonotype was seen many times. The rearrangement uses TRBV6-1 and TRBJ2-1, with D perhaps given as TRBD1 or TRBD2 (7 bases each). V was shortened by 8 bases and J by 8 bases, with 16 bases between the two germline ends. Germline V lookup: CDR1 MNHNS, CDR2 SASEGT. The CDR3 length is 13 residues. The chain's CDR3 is CASGEGAKDEQFF. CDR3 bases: TGTGCCAGCGGGGAGGGGGCTAAAGATGAGCAGTTCTTC.

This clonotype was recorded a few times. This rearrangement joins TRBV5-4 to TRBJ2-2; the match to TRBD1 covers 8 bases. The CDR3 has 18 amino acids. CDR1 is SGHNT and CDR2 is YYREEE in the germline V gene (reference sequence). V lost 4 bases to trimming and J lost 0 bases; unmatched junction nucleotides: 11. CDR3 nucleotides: TGTGCCAGCAGCGTGGCAACAGGGGGTTTCACGAACACCGGGGAGCTGTTTTTT. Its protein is CASSVATGGFTNTGELFF.

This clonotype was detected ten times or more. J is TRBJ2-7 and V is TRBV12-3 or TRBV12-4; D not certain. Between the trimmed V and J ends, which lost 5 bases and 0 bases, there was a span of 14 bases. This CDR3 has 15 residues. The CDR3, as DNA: TGTGCCAGCAGTCCCACCGTAGCTTACTCCTACGAGCAGTACTTC. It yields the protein CASSPTVAYSYEQYF.

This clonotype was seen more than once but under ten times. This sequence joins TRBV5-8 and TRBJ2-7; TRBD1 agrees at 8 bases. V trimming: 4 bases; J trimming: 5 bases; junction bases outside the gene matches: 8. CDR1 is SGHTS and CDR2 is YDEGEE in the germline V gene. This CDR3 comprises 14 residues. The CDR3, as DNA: TGTGCCAGCAGCCTGGACAGGGCTGGGGACGAGCAGTACTTC. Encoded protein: CASSLDRAGDEQYF.